This T cell receptor (beta chain) derives from a study of blood T cell repertoires in COVID-19. The trim removed 3 bases at V and 5 bases at J, leaving 2 bases unmatched. Germline CDR1 is SGHTA and CDR2 is FQGTGA. The CDR3 length is 14 residues. Per the study methods: Nucleated cell counts were estimated from reference gene primer amplification. Here immunoSEQ multiplex PCR was the method, and the copy in TCRdb shows in-frame clones only, minus some. D and trimming were read from the DNA, whereas the V and J calls and clone size are those reported in that table. Of over 85,000 clones in the sample, 85% to 90% were seen once.

The source material was peripheral blood. The rearrangement links TRBV7-3 to TRBJ2-1; 9 nucleotides agree with TRBD1. This TCR derives from a human donor in a cohort sampled during active COVID-19. The CDR3 reads CASSLGQGHNEQFF. The CDR3 DNA follows: TGTGCCAGCAGCTTGGGACAGGGACACAATGAGCAGTTCTTC.